The 31 T cell receptor beta chains reported below all come from one sample, sequenced in a study of T cell responses to AZD1222 COVID-19 vaccine. Libraries were prepared by immunoSEQ multiplex PCR; TCRdb keeps only in-frame clonotypes and omits some of them. The sample lists some 150,000 clones, 88% seen once, with less than 3.5% in the top ten. Sequences were derived from peripheral blood, sampled on day 0 of AZD1222 vaccination. All receptors come from an adult in good health.

V and J are TRBV4-3 and TRBJ2-7; 10 nucleotides match TRBD1. The CDR3 totals 16 residues. The V and J ends lost 0 bases and 7 bases, in that order; junction bases with no gene match: 9. Germline assignment: CDR1 LGHNA and CDR2 YSLEER. CDR3 nucleotides: TGCGCCAGCAGCCAAGATCGAGAGACAGGGGGCCGGGAGCAGTACTTC. It specifies CASSQDRETGGREQYF.

V gene TRBV9 combines with J gene TRBJ1-6; no reliable D call. The CDR3 sequence is 13 residues long. V was trimmed by 1 base and J by 9 bases, leaving 8 bases between them. Germline CDR1 SGDLS, CDR2 YYNGEE. Here the CDR3 DNA reads TGTGCCAGCAGCGTATTCAACGGTTCACCCCTCCACTTT. This sequence encodes CASSVFNGSPLHF.

The rearrangement joins TRBV6-5 to TRBJ2-7; possibly TRBD1 for D (6 bases). The CDR3 extends over 14 amino acids. Germline V lookup: CDR1 MNHEY, CDR2 SVGAGI. Between the trimmed V and J ends, which lost 5 bases and 2 bases, there was a span of 13 bases. The CDR3 loop reads CASSKQGRAYEQYF. The CDR3 DNA sequence: TGTGCCAGCAGTAAACAGGGCCGAGCCTACGAGCAGTACTTC.

The chain carries TRBV29-1 and TRBJ1-1, with 7 bases lining up with TRBD1. CDR3 size: 13 residues. The V segment lost 4 bases and the J segment 6 bases; nucleotides outside the gene matches: 8. Germline V gene lookup returns CDR1 SQVTM and CDR2 ANQGSEA. The CDR3 reads CSVVNYRGPEAFF. CDR3 sequence (DNA): TGCAGCGTTGTGAATTACAGGGGCCCTGAAGCTTTCTTT.

The V gene is TRBV10-3, the J gene TRBJ1-1, with D unclear. Germline loops: CDR1 ENHRY, CDR2 SYGVKD. CDR3 length: 13 residues. Trimming stripped 0 bases from V and 7 bases from J, with 9 bases between. DNA for the CDR3: TGTGCCATCAGTGAGTCTTCCCCCGGTGAAGCTTTCTTT. This gives the protein CAISESSPGEAFF.

This clone was seen only a few times. The J gene is TRBJ2-1, the V gene TRBV9; no definite D call. V lost 4 bases, J lost 6 bases, and 11 bases lay in between. The CDR3 is made up of 13 amino acids. CDR1 and CDR2 from the germline V gene are SGDLS and YYNGEE. The CDR3 spells CASSPPRSNEQFF. The CDR3 DNA reads TGTGCCAGCAGCCCTCCCCGGAGCAATGAGCAGTTCTTC.

CDR3 loop: CASSYSGAGNQPQHF. DNA for the CDR3: TGTGCCAGCAGTTACTCGGGAGCCGGCAATCAGCCCCAGCATTTT. The V and J genes are TRBV6-5 and TRBJ1-5; no reliable D call. Looked up from germline, CDR1 is MNHEY and CDR2 is SVGAGI. The CDR3 is 15 residues long. The V and J ends lost 0 bases and 2 bases respectively, with 8 bases between them.

The table lists this clone with a count of one. J is TRBJ1-5 and V is TRBV28, with D possibly matching TRBD1 (6 bases). Germline CDR1 MDHEN, CDR2 SYDVKM. V was pared by 10 bases and J by 2 bases, with 21 bases between. The CDR3 extends over 16 amino acids. The CDR3 reads CATLGGGGSGNQPQHF. The DNA for the CDR3 is TGTGCCACCCTAGGAGGGGGAGGTAGTGGCAATCAGCCCCAGCATTTT.

The chain couples TRBV5-1 to TRBJ2-6, with D possibly matching TRBD2 (5 bases). V lost 1 base and J 0 bases, leaving 11 bases between the germline ends. Per the germline V gene, CDR1 is SGHRS and CDR2 is YFSETQ. The CDR3 length is 17 residues. The CDR3 DNA reads TGCGCCAGCAGCTTGATGCCGGGAAGCTCTGGGGCCAACGTCCTGACTTTC. Its translation: CASSLMPGSSGANVLTF.

CDR3 nucleotide sequence: TGTGCCAGCAGCTTGTTACAGAGCACCGGGGAGCTGTTTTTT. As protein: CASSLLQSTGELFF. The chain uses TRBV5-5 and TRBJ2-2; D is undetermined. Germline loops: CDR1 SGHKS, CDR2 YYEKEE (reference sequence). There are 14 residues in the CDR3. Trimming removed 1 base at V and 4 bases at J, with 8 bases between. The full variable domain, in which reference TRBV5-5 and TRBJ2-2 provide the parts outside the CDR3, is DAGVTQSPTHLIKTRGQQVTLRCSPISGHKSVSWYQQVLGQGPQFIFQYYEKEERGRGNFPDRFSARQFPNYSSELNVNALLLGDSALYLCASSLLQSTGELFFGEGSRLTVL.

The gene calls are TRBV5-6 and TRBJ2-2, with TRBD1 matching 10 bases. CDR1 is SGHDT and CDR2 is YYEEEE in the germline V gene. The CDR3 sequence is 14 residues long. Trimming removed 4 bases from V and 7 bases from J; junction bases left unmatched: 4. This chain's CDR3 is CASSATGGSGELFF. CDR3 in DNA: TGTGCCAGCAGCGCGACAGGGGGCAGCGGGGAGCTGTTTTTT.

The rearrangement uses TRBV7-9 and TRBJ2-2; possibly TRBD1 for D (6 bases). V was pared by 5 bases and J by 3 bases, with 13 bases between. CDR1 SEHNR and CDR2 FQNEAQ come from the germline V gene (reference sequence). The CDR3 contains 15 residues. CDR3 sequence: CASSRTGLDTGELFF. DNA of the CDR3: TGTGCCAGCAGCCGCACAGGGTTGGACACCGGGGAGCTGTTTTTT.

This clone has a single count. The gene calls are TRBV20-1 and TRBJ2-7, with 8 bases that match TRBD1. CDR3 length: 13 amino acids. Germline CDR1 is DFQATT and CDR2 is SNEGSKA (reference sequence). With V trimmed by 3 bases and J by 1 base, 2 bases remained unmatched. CDR3 sequence (DNA): TGCAGTGCTAGTTGGACAGGGTCCTACGAGCAGTACTTC. Translation: CSASWTGSYEQYF.

The rearrangement links TRBV10-3 to TRBJ1-3, with TRBD1 as a possible D gene (5 bases). This CDR3 has 15 amino acids. Germline V gene data show CDR1 as ENHRY and CDR2 as SYGVKD. The V gene lost 4 bases and the J gene lost 0 bases, with 10 bases spanning the gap. The CDR3 sequence is CAISGGEHSGNTIYF. The CDR3 DNA reads as TGTGCCATCAGTGGGGGGGAGCACTCTGGAAACACCATATATTTT.

This clone has a handful of counts. The chain is built from TRBV5-4 and TRBJ1-2; D may be TRBD1 (6 bases). This CDR3 is built from 14 residues. Trimming took 2 bases from V and 2 from J, leaving 10 bases between them. Germline V gene sequence: CDR1 SGHNT, CDR2 YYREEE (reference sequence). The CDR3 loop is CASSLLQGNYGYTF. As DNA, the CDR3 is TGTGCCAGCAGCTTATTGCAGGGGAACTATGGCTACACCTTC. The complete variable domain, with remaining parts taken from reference TRBV5-4 and TRBJ1-2, reads ETGVTQSPTHLIKTRGQQVTLRCSSQSGHNTVSWYQQALGQGPQFIFQYYREEENGRGNFPPRFSGLQFPNYSSELNVNALELDDSALYLCASSLLQGNYGYTFGSGTRLTVV.

This chain joins TRBV6-6 and TRBJ2-7; no clear D. Germline loops: CDR1 MNHNY, CDR2 SVGAGI (reference sequence). This CDR3 is 13 amino acids long. V gave up 2 bases and J gave up 2 bases, with 7 bases separating them. The CDR3 reads CASSYGRTYEQYF. CDR3 sequence (DNA): TGTGCCAGCAGTTACGGCAGGACCTACGAGCAGTACTTC.

J is TRBJ1-5 and V is TRBV19; perhaps TRBD1 as D (5 bases). V shed 5 bases and J shed 6 bases, with 14 bases lying between them. The germline V gene has CDR1 LNHDA and CDR2 SQIVND (reference sequence). This CDR3 spans 14 amino acids. The CDR3 is CASSWGFSGQPQHF. The CDR3 DNA reads TGTGCCAGTAGTTGGGGCTTTAGCGGTCAGCCCCAGCATTTT.

The rearrangement uses TRBV7-2 and TRBJ1-2, with TRBD1 matching 9 bases. Trimming removed 1 base from V and 9 bases from J; junction bases left unmatched: 3. The CDR3 totals 13 residues. Germline V lookup: CDR1 SGHTA, CDR2 FQGNSA. The CDR3 protein is CASSLGQGGRYTF. In DNA form, the CDR3 reads TGTGCCAGCAGCTTAGGACAGGGGGGTCGCTACACCTTC.

This chain links TRBV7-9 with TRBJ1-2, with 10 positions matching TRBD1. The germline V gene has CDR1 SEHNR and CDR2 FQNEAQ (reference sequence). The CDR3 extends over 14 amino acids. J lost 4 bases, V lost 3 bases, and 2 bases had no gene match. DNA of the CDR3: TGTGCCAGCAGCTTCCGGACAGGGGGCTATGGCTACACCTTC. Amino acids: CASSFRTGGYGYTF.

The gene calls are TRBV4-3 and TRBJ1-5, with D uncertain. V lost 4 bases and J lost 3, with 13 bases in between. The CDR3 consists of 15 residues. CDR1 and CDR2 (germline): LGHNA, YSLEER. Here the CDR3 reads CASSLSRENNQPQHF. The CDR3 DNA reads TGCGCCAGCAGCCTCAGCCGGGAGAACAATCAGCCCCAGCATTTT.

The V and J genes are TRBV2 and TRBJ1-6; D may be TRBD1 (6 bases). The CDR3 is made up of 15 amino acids. The germline gives CDR1 SNHLY, CDR2 FYNNEI. V was pared by 8 bases and J by 0 bases, with 11 bases between. The CDR3 reads CASRGQGSYNSPLHF. DNA of the CDR3: TGTGCCAGCCGGGGGCAGGGCTCCTATAATTCACCCCTCCACTTT.

The chain couples TRBV4-3 to TRBJ1-3; D is unclear. From germline, CDR1 is LGHNA and CDR2 YSLEER. With 0 bases removed from V and 0 bases from J, the gap between germline ends came to 12 bases. This CDR3 contains 17 residues. CDR3 region: CASSQDLGVLSGNTIYF. The CDR3 DNA reads as TGCGCCAGCAGCCAAGATCTCGGGGTTCTCTCTGGAAACACCATATATTTT.

The chain uses TRBV7-6 and TRBJ2-5, with D tentatively TRBD1 (5 bases). The CDR3 length is 15 residues. Germline V lookup: CDR1 SGHVS, CDR2 FNYEAQ. The V gene lost 3 bases and the J gene lost 2 bases, with 13 bases spanning the gap. The CDR3 DNA reads as TGTGCCAGCAGCTTTCAGACAGCATCGCAAGAGACCCAGTACTTC. It encodes CASSFQTASQETQYF.

The chain has TRBV7-2 and TRBJ2-5, with 9 bases lining up with TRBD2. The junction had 10 bases not matched to a gene; V was cut back by 5 bases and J by 6 bases. From germline, CDR1 is SGHTA and CDR2 FQGNSA. The CDR3 is 15 amino acids. This CDR3 reads CASSTSGGYAKTQYF. The CDR3 bases are TGTGCCAGCAGCACGAGCGGGGGGTATGCGAAGACCCAGTACTTC.

This clone has a single count. The V and J genes are TRBV6-4 and TRBJ1-1; D uncertain. Germline CDR1 is MRHNA and CDR2 is SNTAGT. The CDR3 sequence is 15 residues long. Trimming cost V 3 bases and J 1 base, with 12 bases left between them. CDR3 DNA sequence: TGTGCCAGCAGTGAAACGGGCCTCTCGAACACTGAAGCTTTCTTT. Translated, it gives CASSETGLSNTEAFF.

The genes are TRBV5-5 and TRBJ2-1; weak D call: TRBD2 (6 bases). V lost 3 bases and J lost 6, with 10 bases in between. The CDR3 extends over 13 amino acids. Germline CDR1 and CDR2: SGHKS and YYEKEE (reference sequence). DNA of the CDR3: TGTGCCAGCAGCTGGGGGGAAATCAATGAGCAGTTCTTC. It codes for CASSWGEINEQFF.

The gene calls are TRBV2 and TRBJ1-5; 8 nucleotides line up with TRBD1. CDR1 is SNHLY and CDR2 is FYNNEI in the germline V gene. The CDR3 runs 13 residues. J was trimmed by 2 bases and V by 7 bases; bases with no gene match: 1. The CDR3 DNA follows: TGTGCCAGCAAGGACAGGGGCAATCAGCCCCAGCATTTT. Amino acid sequence: CASKDRGNQPQHF.

This clone was found once. Other DNA variants within this sample encode the same CDR3. The genes are TRBV7-2 and TRBJ2-3; 7 positions agree with TRBD1. V shed 5 bases, J shed 2 bases, and the junction held 4 bases outside the gene matches. CDR1 and CDR2 from the germline V gene are SGHTA and FQGNSA. CDR3 length: 14 amino acids. In DNA form, the CDR3 reads TGTGCCAGCAGCCTGGGACAGAACACAGATACGCAGTATTTT. Translation gives CASSLGQNTDTQYF.

The chain has TRBV19 and TRBJ1-1, with D unclear. V lost 5 bases and J lost 1, with 8 bases in between. The CDR3 has 13 amino acids. CDR1 and CDR2 (germline): LNHDA, SQIVND (reference sequence). CDR3 amino acids: CASSSTANTEAFF. Here the CDR3 DNA reads TGTGCCAGTAGTTCGACCGCGAACACTGAAGCTTTCTTT.

CDR3 residues: CAISGSGGASTGELFF. In DNA form, the CDR3 reads TGTGCCATCAGTGGTAGCGGGGGGGCGAGCACCGGGGAGCTGTTTTTT. V gene TRBV10-3 combines with J gene TRBJ2-2, with TRBD2 matching 11 bases. With 4 bases clipped from V and 4 bases from J, the junction kept 5 bases outside the gene matches. The CDR3 sequence is 16 residues long. Per germline, CDR1 ENHRY and CDR2 SYGVKD.

J is TRBJ1-5 and V is TRBV2, with 7 bases aligning to TRBD1. The V segment lost 6 bases and the J segment 2 bases; nucleotides outside the gene matches: 10. Germline lookup yields CDR1 SNHLY and CDR2 FYNNEI. The CDR3 extends over 16 amino acids. The CDR3 bases are TGTGCCAGCAGAGGGGCAGGGGGAATGGGCAATCAGCCCCAGCATTTT. Translated, it gives CASRGAGGMGNQPQHF.